This T cell receptor beta chain was retrieved from a study of cytomegalovirus exposure and HLA in healthy donors. While unrecorded immune exposures were likely, the donors were nominally healthy when sampled. V dropped 4 bases and J dropped 0; count of bases not matched to a gene: 3. The CDR3 has 15 amino acids. Germline assignment: CDR1 SGHTA and CDR2 FQGTGA. Use of 60 Vbeta and 13 Jbeta primers characterized the PCR. The repertoire was sequenced with immunoSEQ multiplex PCR; TCRdb's copy has only in-frame clones and lacks some. This table lists about 130,000 clones. The rearrangement links TRBV7-3 to TRBJ1-1; TRBD1 agrees at 9 bases. The source is a man aged 18 to 35 in good health and CMV-seronegative. Source material: PBMCs. In DNA, the CDR3 is TGTGCCAGCAGCTGGGGACAGGGAATGAACACTGAAGCTTTCTTT. Its protein product is CASSWGQGMNTEAFF.